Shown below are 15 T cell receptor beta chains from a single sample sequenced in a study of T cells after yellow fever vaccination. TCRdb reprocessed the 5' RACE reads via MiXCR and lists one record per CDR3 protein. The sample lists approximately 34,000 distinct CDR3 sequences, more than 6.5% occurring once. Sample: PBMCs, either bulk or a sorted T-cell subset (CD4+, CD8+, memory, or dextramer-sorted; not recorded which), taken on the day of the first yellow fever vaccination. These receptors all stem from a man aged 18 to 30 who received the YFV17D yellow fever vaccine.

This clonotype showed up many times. CDR3 coding DNA: TGTGCCAGCAGAGGGACCGAACGATCGGTGGATACGCAGTATTTT. It translates to CASRGTERSVDTQYF. This sequence joins TRBV7-9 and TRBJ2-3, with D tentatively TRBD1 or TRBD2 (5 bases each). Per germline, CDR1 SEHNR and CDR2 FQNEAQ (reference sequence). V lost 6 bases and J 6 bases, leaving 19 bases between the germline ends. The CDR3 contains 15 residues.

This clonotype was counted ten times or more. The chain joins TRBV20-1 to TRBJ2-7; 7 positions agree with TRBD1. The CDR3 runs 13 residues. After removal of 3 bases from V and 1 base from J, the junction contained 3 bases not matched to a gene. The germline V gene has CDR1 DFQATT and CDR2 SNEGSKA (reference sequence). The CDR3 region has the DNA TGCAGTGCTAGGGACAGGCGGTCCTACGAGCAGTACGTC. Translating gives CSARDRRSYEQYV.

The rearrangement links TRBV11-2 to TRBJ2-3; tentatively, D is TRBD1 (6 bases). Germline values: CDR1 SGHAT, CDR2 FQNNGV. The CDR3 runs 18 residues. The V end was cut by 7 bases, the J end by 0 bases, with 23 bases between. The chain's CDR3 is CASTLTGLRSLSTDTQYF. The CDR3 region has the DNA TGTGCCAGCACCCTCACAGGGTTGCGGTCCCTTAGCACAGATACGCAGTATTTT.

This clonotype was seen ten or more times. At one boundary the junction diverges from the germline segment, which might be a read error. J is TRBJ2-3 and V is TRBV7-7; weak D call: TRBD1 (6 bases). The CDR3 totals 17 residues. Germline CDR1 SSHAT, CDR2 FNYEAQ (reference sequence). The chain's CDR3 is CASSLEYLGTHTDTQYF. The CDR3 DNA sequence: TGTGCTAGCAGCTTAGAGTATTTGGGGACACACACAGATACGCAGTATTTT. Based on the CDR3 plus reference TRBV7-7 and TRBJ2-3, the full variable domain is GAGVSQSPRYKVTKRGQDVTLRCDPISSHATLYWYQQALGQGPEFLTYFNYEAQPDKSGLPSDRFSAERPEGSISTLTIQRTEQRDSAMYRCASSLEYLGTHTDTQYFGPGTRLTVL.

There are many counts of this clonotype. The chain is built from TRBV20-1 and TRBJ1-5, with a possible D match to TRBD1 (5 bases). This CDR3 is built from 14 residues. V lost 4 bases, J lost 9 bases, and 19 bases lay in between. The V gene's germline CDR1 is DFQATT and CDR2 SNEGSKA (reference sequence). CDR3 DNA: TGCAGTGCTACCGGGACCGGGGAGTCAGGGCCCCAGCATTTT. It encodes CSATGTGESGPQHF.

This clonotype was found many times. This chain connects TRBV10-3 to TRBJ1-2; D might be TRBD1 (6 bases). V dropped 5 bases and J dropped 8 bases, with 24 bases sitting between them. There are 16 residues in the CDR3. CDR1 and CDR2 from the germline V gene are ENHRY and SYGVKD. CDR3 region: CAISPAGGAPSGGYTF. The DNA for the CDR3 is TGTGCCATCAGTCCCGCGGGGGGCGCCCCCTCCGGGGGCTACACCTTC.

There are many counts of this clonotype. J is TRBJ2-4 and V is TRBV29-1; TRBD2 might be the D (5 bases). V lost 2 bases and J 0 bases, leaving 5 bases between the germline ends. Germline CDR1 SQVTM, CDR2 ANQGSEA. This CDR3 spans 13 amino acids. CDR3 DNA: TGCAGCGTTGAACTAGCAGCCAAAAACATTCAGTACTTC. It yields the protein CSVELAAKNIQYF.

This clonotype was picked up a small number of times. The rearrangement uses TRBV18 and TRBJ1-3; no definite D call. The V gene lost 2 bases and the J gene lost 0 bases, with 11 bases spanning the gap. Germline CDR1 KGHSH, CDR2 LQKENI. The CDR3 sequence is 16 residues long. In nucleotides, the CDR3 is TGTGCCAGCTCACCATCGTATGTGTACTCTGGAAACACCATATATTTT. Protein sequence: CASSPSYVYSGNTIYF. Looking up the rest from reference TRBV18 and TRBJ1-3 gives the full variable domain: NAGVMQNPRHLVRRRGQEARLRCSPMKGHSHVYWYRQLPEEGLKFMVYLQKENIIDESGMPKERFSAEFPKEGPSILRIQQVVRGDSAAYFCASSPSYVYSGNTIYFGEGSWLTVV.

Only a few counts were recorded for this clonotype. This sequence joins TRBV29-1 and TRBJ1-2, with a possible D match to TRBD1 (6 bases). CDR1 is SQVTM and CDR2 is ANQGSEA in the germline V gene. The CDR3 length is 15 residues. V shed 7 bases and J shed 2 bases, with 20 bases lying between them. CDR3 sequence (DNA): TGCAGCGCCCAGTTTGGGGGGGCCGTAAACTATGGCTACACCTTC. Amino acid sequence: CSAQFGGAVNYGYTF.

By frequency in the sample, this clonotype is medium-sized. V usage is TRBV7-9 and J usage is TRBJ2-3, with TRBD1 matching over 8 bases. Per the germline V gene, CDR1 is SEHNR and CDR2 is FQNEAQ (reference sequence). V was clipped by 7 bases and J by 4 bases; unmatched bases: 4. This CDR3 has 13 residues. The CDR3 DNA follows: TGTGCCAGCACCATGACAGGGGCAGATACGCAGTATTTT. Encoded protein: CASTMTGADTQYF.

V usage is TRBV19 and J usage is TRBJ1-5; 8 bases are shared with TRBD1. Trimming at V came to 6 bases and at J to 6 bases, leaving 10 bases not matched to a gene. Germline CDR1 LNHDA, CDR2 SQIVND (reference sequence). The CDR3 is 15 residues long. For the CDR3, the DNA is TGTGCCAGTAGCCCGGGACAGGCCGGCGGTCAGCCCCAGCATTTT. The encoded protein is CASSPGQAGGQPQHF.

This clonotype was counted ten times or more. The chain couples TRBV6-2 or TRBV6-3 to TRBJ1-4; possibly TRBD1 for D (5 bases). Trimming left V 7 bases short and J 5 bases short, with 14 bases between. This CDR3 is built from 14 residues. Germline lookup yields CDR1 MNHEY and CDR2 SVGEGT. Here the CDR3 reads CASTPGRENEKLFF. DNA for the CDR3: TGTGCCAGCACCCCGGGACGTGAGAATGAAAAACTGTTTTTT.

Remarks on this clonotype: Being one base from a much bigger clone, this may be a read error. CDR3 coding DNA: TGCGCCAGCAGCTTGGATGCGATTCGGGACACCGGGGAGCTGGTTTTT. Translated, it gives CASSLDAIRDTGELVF. The J gene is TRBJ2-2, the V gene TRBV5-1; a possible D gene is TRBD1 (6 bases). The germline gives CDR1 SGHRS, CDR2 YFSETQ. This CDR3 has 16 amino acids. The whole variable domain, filled in from reference TRBV5-1 and TRBJ2-2, reads KAGVTQTPRYLIKTRGQQVTLSCSPISGHRSVSWYQQTPGQGLQFLFEYFSETQRNKGNFPGRFSGRQFSNSRSEMNVSTLELGDSALYLCASSLDAIRDTGELVFGEGSRLTVL.

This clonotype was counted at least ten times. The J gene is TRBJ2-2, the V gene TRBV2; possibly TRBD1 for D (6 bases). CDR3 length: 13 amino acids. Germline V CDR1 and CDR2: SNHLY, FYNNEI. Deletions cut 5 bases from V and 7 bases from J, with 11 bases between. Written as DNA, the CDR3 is TGTGCCAGCAGTCGGGACACCAGCGGGGAGCTGTTTTTT. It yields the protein CASSRDTSGELFF. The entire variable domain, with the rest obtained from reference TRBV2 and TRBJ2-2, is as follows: EPEVTQTPSHQVTQMGQEVILRCVPISNHLYFYWYRQILGQKVEFLVSFYNNEISEKSEIFDDQFSVERPDGSNFTLKIRSTKLEDSAMYFCASSRDTSGELFFGEGSRLTVL.

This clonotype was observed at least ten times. CDR3 loop: CASSQGRDSPLHF. The CDR3 bases are TGTGCCAGCAGCCAAGGTAGAGATTCACCCCTCCACTTT. This chain links TRBV3-1 with TRBJ1-6; the D is unclear. Germline CDR1 LGHDT, CDR2 YNNKEL (reference sequence). The CDR3 is made up of 13 amino acids. The germline V and J ends were trimmed by 1 base and 8 bases, with 6 bases remaining between them.